These 21 T cell receptor beta chains were all obtained from the same sample, sequenced in a study of blood T cell repertoires in COVID-19. Here immunoSEQ multiplex PCR was the method, and the copy in TCRdb shows in-frame clones only, minus some. The data hold 40,000 to 60,000 clones, with roughly 70% observed a single time. Material: peripheral blood. The source is an older woman with acute or convalescent COVID-19.

The V and J genes are TRBV7-8 and TRBJ2-7, with 12 bases identical to TRBD1. CDR3 length: 15 residues. The V gene's germline CDR1 is SGHVS and CDR2 FQNEAQ. The trim removed 0 bases at V and 4 bases at J, leaving 1 base unmatched. CDR3 DNA sequence: TGTGCCAGCAGCTTAGCGGGACAGGGGGCATACGAGCAGTACTTC. This sequence encodes CASSLAGQGAYEQYF.

This clone has just a few counts. This chain joins TRBV3-1 (or the pseudogene TRBV3-2) and TRBJ1-2; no reliable D call. The CDR3 extends over 13 amino acids. Per germline, CDR1 LGHDT and CDR2 YNNKEL (reference sequence). V shed 4 bases and J shed 8 bases, with 14 bases lying between them. In DNA, the CDR3 is TGTGCCAGCAGCCTCCCGTACCAGGTCGGCTACACCTTC. This codes for CASSLPYQVGYTF.

This clone has at least ten counts. This sequence joins TRBV27 and TRBJ2-3; 11 nucleotides agree with TRBD1. This CDR3 spans 16 amino acids. In germline, CDR1 is MNHEY, CDR2 SMNVEV (reference sequence). V shed 6 bases, J shed 3 bases, and the junction held 8 bases outside the gene matches. CDR3 loop: CASRKGDRGWTDTQYF. In DNA form, the CDR3 reads TGTGCCAGCAGAAAAGGGGACAGGGGGTGGACAGATACGCAGTATTTT.

J is TRBJ2-5 and V is TRBV5-1, with 14 positions matching TRBD2. The CDR3 length is 17 residues. The germline CDR1 and CDR2 sequences are SGHRS and YFSETQ. J was trimmed by 6 bases and V by 2 bases; bases with no gene match: 9. CDR3 sequence reads: CASSFGTSGGVGKTQYF. The CDR3 DNA sequence: TGCGCCAGCAGCTTTGGGACTAGCGGGGGTGTCGGAAAGACCCAGTACTTC. The whole variable domain, filled in from reference TRBV5-1 and TRBJ2-5, reads KAGVTQTPRYLIKTRGQQVTLSCSPISGHRSVSWYQQTPGQGLQFLFEYFSETQRNKGNFPGRFSGRQFSNSRSEMNVSTLELGDSALYLCASSFGTSGGVGKTQYFGPGTRLLVL.

V and J are TRBV11-3 and TRBJ2-1; 7 bases map to TRBD2. Germline V gene data show CDR1 as SGHNT and CDR2 as YENEEA. The CDR3 has 17 amino acids. Losses at the gene ends were 4 bases for V and 4 bases for J; bases not matched to a gene: 13. The CDR3 DNA is TGTGCCAGCAGCTACGTTGGAGGGCGCGGGAGTTACAATGAGCAGTTCTTC. Encoded protein: CASSYVGGRGSYNEQFF.

The chain carries TRBV5-1 and TRBJ2-2; D is perhaps TRBD1 (6 bases). This CDR3 region has 14 residues. Trimming took 6 bases from V and 6 from J, leaving 15 bases between them. Germline CDR1 SGHRS, CDR2 YFSETQ. The CDR3 reads CASNRGTQSGELFF. CDR3 nucleotides: TGCGCCAGCAATAGGGGGACACAGTCCGGGGAGCTGTTTTTT.

The chain has TRBV19 and TRBJ2-2, with D possibly matching TRBD1 (6 bases). CDR1 is LNHDA and CDR2 is SQIVND in the germline V gene (reference sequence). V lost 5 bases, J lost 5 bases, and 9 bases lay in between. CDR3 length equals 13 residues. The CDR3 region has the DNA TGTGCCAGTAGTGCCGACAGGACCGGGGAGCTGTTTTTT. Its protein is CASSADRTGELFF.

This clone was seen a few times. The chain recombines TRBV7-9 with TRBJ1-1, with D uncertain. Trimming pared 6 bases from V and 0 bases from J, leaving 8 bases between. This CDR3 has 13 amino acids. The germline V gene encodes CDR1 SEHNR and CDR2 FQNEAQ (reference sequence). CDR3 sequence reads: CASRWGVNTEAFF. Here the CDR3 DNA reads TGTGCCAGCAGGTGGGGAGTGAACACTGAAGCTTTCTTT.

The chain employs TRBV27 and TRBJ1-3, with 9 bases fitting TRBD1. Unmatched junction bases numbered 4, after V lost 6 bases and J lost 4 bases. The germline gives CDR1 MNHEY, CDR2 SMNVEV (reference sequence). The CDR3 consists of 14 residues. The CDR3, as DNA: TGTGCCAGCAGCGGGACAGGGAGCGGAAACACCATATATTTT. This gives the protein CASSGTGSGNTIYF.

This clone was picked up a small number of times. V gene TRBV7-3 combines with J gene TRBJ2-1, with D perhaps TRBD2 (6 bases). Germline V gives CDR1 SGHTA, CDR2 FQGTGA. The V end was cut by 2 bases, the J end by 4 bases, with 24 bases between. The CDR3 is 19 residues long. As DNA, the CDR3 is TGTGCCAGCAGCTTACCGGCCGAAGCCCGGGAGAGCCCATACAATGAGCAGTTCTTC. As protein: CASSLPAEARESPYNEQFF.

The chain is built from TRBV19 and TRBJ1-1; D is undetermined. V lost 5 bases, J lost 0 bases, and 7 bases lay in between. The CDR3 runs to 13 residues. In germline, CDR1 is LNHDA, CDR2 SQIVND (reference sequence). CDR3 sequence (DNA): TGTGCCAGTAGTTACTCCTTGAACACTGAAGCTTTCTTT. Its protein product is CASSYSLNTEAFF.

J is TRBJ2-2 and V is TRBV6-6; D perhaps matches TRBD2 (5 bases). Germline assignment: CDR1 MNHNY and CDR2 SVGAGI (reference sequence). The CDR3 loop spans 14 amino acids. Trimming cost V 6 bases and J 4 bases, with 12 bases left between them. The CDR3 loop reads CASSPGLSTGELFF. DNA of the CDR3: TGTGCCAGCAGCCCCGGACTCAGCACCGGGGAGCTGTTTTTT.

The gene calls are TRBV3-1 (or the pseudogene TRBV3-2) and TRBJ2-5, with 8 bases identical to TRBD1. This CDR3 region has 14 residues. Germline CDR1 reads LGHDT; CDR2 reads YNNKEL (reference sequence). The junction had 7 bases not matched to a gene; V was cut back by 6 bases and J by 4 bases. The CDR3 loop is CASSDRGYRETQYF. CDR3 coding DNA: TGTGCCAGCAGTGACAGGGGATACAGAGAGACCCAGTACTTC.

This clone is medium-sized within its sample. This chain links TRBV27 with TRBJ2-1; no firm D call. V lost 2 bases to trimming and J lost 0 bases, with 8 bases between them. Germline values: CDR1 MNHEY, CDR2 SMNVEV (reference sequence). CDR3 size: 15 residues. CDR3 bases: TGTGCCAGCAGTTTAGTGTCTAGCTCCTACAATGAGCAGTTCTTC. It encodes CASSLVSSSYNEQFF.

The CDR3 here is CASSPISSPLHF. The CDR3 DNA is TGTGCCAGCAGCCCTATTAGTTCACCCCTCCACTTT. The chain uses TRBV7-2 and TRBJ1-6; D gene unclear. Trimming cost V 5 bases and J 9 bases, with 8 bases left between them. The CDR3 covers 12 residues. Germline V gene data show CDR1 as SGHTA and CDR2 as FQGNSA.

The chain has TRBV6-5 and TRBJ1-1, with 9 bases matching TRBD1. The ends lost 7 bases at V and 3 bases at J; junction bases unmatched: 3. The CDR3 sequence is 13 residues long. Germline V gene lookup returns CDR1 MNHEY and CDR2 SVGAGI. Here the CDR3 reads CASTDRGDTEAFF. In DNA form, the CDR3 reads TGTGCCAGCACCGACAGGGGGGACACTGAAGCTTTCTTT.

The chain is built from TRBV5-1 and TRBJ2-4, with no clear D. The CDR3 extends over 15 amino acids. CDR1 and CDR2 (germline): SGHRS, YFSETQ. The V gene lost 4 bases and the J gene lost 0 bases, with 11 bases spanning the gap. The CDR3 loop is CASSDGFIAKNIQYF. The CDR3 DNA reads TGCGCCAGCAGCGACGGGTTCATAGCCAAAAACATTCAGTACTTC.

The genes are TRBV28 and TRBJ2-5, with 7 bases aligning to TRBD2. The CDR3 loop spans 20 amino acids. V shed 0 bases, J shed 2 bases, and the junction held 18 bases outside the gene matches. The germline CDR1 and CDR2 sequences are MDHEN and SYDVKM. CDR3 sequence: CASSLWEAGATPEGQETQYF. In DNA form, the CDR3 reads TGTGCCAGCAGTTTATGGGAGGCGGGAGCTACACCCGAGGGACAAGAGACCCAGTACTTC.

The V call is TRBV10-2, the J call TRBJ2-3; D call uncertain. Germline-derived CDR1 and CDR2 are WSHSY and SAAADI. V was cut by 5 bases and J by 6 bases, with 12 bases left in between. This CDR3 spans 13 amino acids. Here the CDR3 DNA reads TGCGCCAGCAGTACCAATCTCCGGGATACGCAGTATTTT. It codes for CASSTNLRDTQYF.

In DNA form, the CDR3 reads TGTGCCAGCAGCCAAACCGGGACAGGAGGGACCGGGGAGCTGTTTTTT. This codes for CASSQTGTGGTGELFF. The chain couples TRBV14 to TRBJ2-2; 8 bases align to TRBD1. The CDR3 length is 16 residues. Germline assignment: CDR1 SGHDN and CDR2 FVKESK. V lost 2 bases, J lost 5 bases, and 7 bases stayed unmatched.

This sequence joins TRBV3-1 (or the pseudogene TRBV3-2) and TRBJ2-1, with 7 nucleotides matching TRBD1. With 1 base clipped from V and 10 bases from J, the junction kept 1 base outside the gene matches. The germline V gene encodes CDR1 LGHDT and CDR2 YNNKEL (reference sequence). CDR3 length: 12 residues. The CDR3 here is CASSQGDREQFF. As DNA, the CDR3 is TGTGCCAGCAGCCAAGGGGACAGAGAGCAGTTCTTC.